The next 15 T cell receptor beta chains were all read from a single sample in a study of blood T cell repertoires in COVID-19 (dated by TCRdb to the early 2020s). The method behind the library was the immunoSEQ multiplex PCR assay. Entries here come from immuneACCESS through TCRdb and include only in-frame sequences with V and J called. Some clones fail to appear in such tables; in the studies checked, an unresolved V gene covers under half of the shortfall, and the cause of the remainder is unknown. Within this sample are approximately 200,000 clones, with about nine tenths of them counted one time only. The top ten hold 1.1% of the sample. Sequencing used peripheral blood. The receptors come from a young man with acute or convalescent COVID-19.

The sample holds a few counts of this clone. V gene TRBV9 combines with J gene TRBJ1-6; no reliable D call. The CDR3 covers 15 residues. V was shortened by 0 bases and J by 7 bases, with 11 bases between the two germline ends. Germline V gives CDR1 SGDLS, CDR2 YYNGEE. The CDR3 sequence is CASSVGGGLNSPLHF. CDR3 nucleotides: TGTGCCAGCAGCGTAGGTGGCGGTCTGAATTCACCCCTCCACTTT.

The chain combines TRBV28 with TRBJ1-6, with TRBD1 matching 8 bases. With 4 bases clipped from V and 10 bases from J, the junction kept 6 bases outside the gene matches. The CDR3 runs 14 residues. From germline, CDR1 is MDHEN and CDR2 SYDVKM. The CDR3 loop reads CASSSGGAGSPLHF. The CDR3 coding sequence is TGTGCCAGCAGTTCAGGGGGCGCGGGGTCACCCCTCCACTTT. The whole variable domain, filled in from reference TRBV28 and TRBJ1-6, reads DVKVTQSSRYLVKRTGEKVFLECVQDMDHENMFWYRQDPGLGLRLIYFSYDVKMKEKGDIPEGYSVSREKKERFSLILESASTNQTSMYLCASSSGGAGSPLHFGNGTRLTVT.

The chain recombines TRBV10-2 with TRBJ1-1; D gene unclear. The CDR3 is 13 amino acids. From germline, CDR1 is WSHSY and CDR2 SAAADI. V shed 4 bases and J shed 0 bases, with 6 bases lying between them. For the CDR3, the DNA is TGCGCCAGCAGTGCGAGGTTGAACACTGAAGCTTTCTTT. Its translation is CASSARLNTEAFF.

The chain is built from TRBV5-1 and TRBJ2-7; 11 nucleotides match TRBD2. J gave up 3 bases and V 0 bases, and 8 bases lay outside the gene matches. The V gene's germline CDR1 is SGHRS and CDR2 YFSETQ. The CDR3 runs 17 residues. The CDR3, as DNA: TGCGCCAGCAGCTTGGGACTAGCGGGGCTCGAATACTACGAGCAGTACTTC. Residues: CASSLGLAGLEYYEQYF.

The CDR3 DNA sequence: TGTGCCAGCAGCCAAGTGGGCAGAAGCAGCAACACCTTC. It codes for CASSQVGRSSNTF. V gene TRBV3-1 (or the pseudogene TRBV3-2) combines with J gene TRBJ1-2; D remains ambiguous. The CDR3 extends over 13 amino acids. Deletions cut 1 base from V and 12 bases from J, with 15 bases between. Germline assignment: CDR1 LGHDT and CDR2 YNNKEL (reference sequence).

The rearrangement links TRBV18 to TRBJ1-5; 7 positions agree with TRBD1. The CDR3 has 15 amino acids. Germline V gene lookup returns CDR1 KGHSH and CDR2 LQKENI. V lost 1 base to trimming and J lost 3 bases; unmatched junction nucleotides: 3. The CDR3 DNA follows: TGTGCCAGCTCACCACTTCAGGGGGACAATCAGCCCCAGCATTTT. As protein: CASSPLQGDNQPQHF.

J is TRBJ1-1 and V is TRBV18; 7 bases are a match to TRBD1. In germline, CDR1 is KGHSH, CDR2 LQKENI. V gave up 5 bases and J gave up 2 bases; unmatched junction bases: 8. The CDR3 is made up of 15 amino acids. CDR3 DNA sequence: TGTGCCAGCTCAGCTTTGGGACAGAGTAACACTGAAGCTTTCTTT. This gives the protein CASSALGQSNTEAFF.

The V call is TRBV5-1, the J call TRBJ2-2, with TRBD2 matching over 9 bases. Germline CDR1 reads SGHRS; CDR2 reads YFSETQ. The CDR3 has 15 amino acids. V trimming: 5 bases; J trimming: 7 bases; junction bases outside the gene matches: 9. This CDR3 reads CASRASGGRVGELFF. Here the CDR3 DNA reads TGCGCCAGCAGGGCAAGCGGGGGGCGTGTCGGGGAGCTGTTTTTT.

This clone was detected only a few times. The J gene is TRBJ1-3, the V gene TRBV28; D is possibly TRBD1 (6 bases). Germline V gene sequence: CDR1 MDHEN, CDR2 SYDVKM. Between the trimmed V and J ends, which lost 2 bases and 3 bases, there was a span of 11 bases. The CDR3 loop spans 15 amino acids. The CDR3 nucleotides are TGTGCCAGCAGTTTAGGCCACAGGGTTGGAAACACCATATATTTT. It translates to CASSLGHRVGNTIYF. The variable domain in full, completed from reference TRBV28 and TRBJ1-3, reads DVKVTQSSRYLVKRTGEKVFLECVQDMDHENMFWYRQDPGLGLRLIYFSYDVKMKEKGDIPEGYSVSREKKERFSLILESASTNQTSMYLCASSLGHRVGNTIYFGEGSWLTVV.

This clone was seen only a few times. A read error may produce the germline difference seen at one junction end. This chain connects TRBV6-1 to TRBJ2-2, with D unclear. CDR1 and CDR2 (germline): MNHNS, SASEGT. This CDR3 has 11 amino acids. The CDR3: CASNEYGELFF. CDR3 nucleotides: TGTGCCAGCAATGAATACGGGGAGCTGTTTTTT.

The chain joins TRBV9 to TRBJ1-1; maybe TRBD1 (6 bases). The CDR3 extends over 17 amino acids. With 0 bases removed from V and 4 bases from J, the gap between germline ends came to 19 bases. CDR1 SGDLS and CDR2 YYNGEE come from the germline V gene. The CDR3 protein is CASSVVDTPRGGTEAFF. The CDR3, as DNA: TGTGCCAGCAGCGTAGTGGACACACCGAGGGGGGGCACTGAAGCTTTCTTT.

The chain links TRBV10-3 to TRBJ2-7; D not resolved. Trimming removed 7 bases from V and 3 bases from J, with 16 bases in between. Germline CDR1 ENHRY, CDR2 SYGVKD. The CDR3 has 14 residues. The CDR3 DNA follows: TGTGCCATCAATTCCGGTTATGGTAACTACGAGCAGTACTTC. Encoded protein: CAINSGYGNYEQYF.

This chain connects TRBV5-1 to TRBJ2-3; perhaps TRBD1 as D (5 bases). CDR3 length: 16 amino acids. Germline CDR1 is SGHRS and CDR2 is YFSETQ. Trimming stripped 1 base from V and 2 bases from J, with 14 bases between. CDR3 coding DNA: TGCGCCAGCAGCTTGTCCCGAGACAGCAACACAGATACGCAGTATTTT. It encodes CASSLSRDSNTDTQYF.

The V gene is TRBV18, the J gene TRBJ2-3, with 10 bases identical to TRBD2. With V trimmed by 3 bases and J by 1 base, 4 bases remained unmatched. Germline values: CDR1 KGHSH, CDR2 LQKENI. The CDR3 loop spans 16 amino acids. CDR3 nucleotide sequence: TGTGCCAGCTCACCGCTAGCGGGAGAGGGCACAGATACGCAGTATTTT. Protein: CASSPLAGEGTDTQYF.

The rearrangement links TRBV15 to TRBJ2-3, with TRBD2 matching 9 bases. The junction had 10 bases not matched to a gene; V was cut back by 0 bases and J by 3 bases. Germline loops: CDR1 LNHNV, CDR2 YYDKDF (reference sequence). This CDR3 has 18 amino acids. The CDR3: CATSRDGTAGGPTDTQYF. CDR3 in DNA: TGTGCCACCAGCAGAGATGGTACGGCGGGGGGGCCAACAGATACGCAGTATTTT.